This T cell receptor beta chain comes out of a study of blood T cell repertoires in COVID-19. This CDR3 is 14 amino acids long. Trimming cost V 8 bases and J 3 bases; bases outside gene matches: 10. CDR1 and CDR2 from the germline V gene are SGHRS and YFSETQ. This table comes from immunoSEQ multiplex PCR, and its TCRdb copy is limited to in-frame clones, with some not included. The sample has 75,000 to 85,000 clones, about 90% seen once; the top ten hold around 40%. This receptor was identified in a human donor in a cohort sampled during active COVID-19. The chain links TRBV5-1 to TRBJ2-7; 8 bases match TRBD2. Sequences were obtained from peripheral blood. DNA for the CDR3: TGCGCCAGTAGGCCGCAGCGGGGGAACTACGAGCAGTACTTC. This sequence encodes CASRPQRGNYEQYF. The full variable domain, rest sourced from reference TRBV5-1 and TRBJ2-7, is KAGVTQTPRYLIKTRGQQVTLSCSPISGHRSVSWYQQTPGQGLQFLFEYFSETQRNKGNFPGRFSGRQFSNSRSEMNVSTLELGDSALYLCASRPQRGNYEQYFGPGTRLTVT.